One and the same sample provided the 5 T cell receptor beta chains below, sequenced in a study of blood T cell repertoires in COVID-19. Here immunoSEQ multiplex PCR was the method, and the copy in TCRdb shows in-frame clones only, minus some. The sample contains about 73,000 clones, 65% to 85% of which appear only once. The material sequenced was peripheral blood. The receptor source for this set is a man aged 50 or older with active COVID-19.

The rearrangement uses TRBV7-2 and TRBJ2-7; TRBD2 agrees at 7 bases. CDR1 is SGHTA and CDR2 is FQGNSA in the germline V gene. This CDR3 comprises 12 residues. V trimming: 2 bases; J trimming: 9 bases; junction bases outside the gene matches: 4. CDR3 bases: TGTGCCAGCAGCTTAAGATCGGGAGGGCAGTACTTC. The encoded protein is CASSLRSGGQYF.

The chain recombines TRBV7-6 with TRBJ2-5; D uncertain. Germline-derived CDR1 and CDR2 are SGHVS and FNYEAQ. V was pared by 3 bases and J by 8 bases, with 7 bases between. This CDR3 has 11 amino acids. The CDR3 nucleotides are TGTGCCAGCAGCTTTAGCCCCACCCAGTACTTC. This gives the protein CASSFSPTQYF.

The table lists this clone with a few counts. The V call is TRBV9, the J call TRBJ1-1, with D maybe TRBD1 (5 bases). The V gene's germline CDR1 is SGDLS and CDR2 YYNGEE. V was clipped by 2 bases and J by 4 bases, with 9 bases between them. CDR3 length: 13 amino acids. CDR3 coding DNA: TGTGCCAGCAGCGTGCAGGGTGTCACTGAAGCTTTCTTT. The encoded protein is CASSVQGVTEAFF. Combining the CDR3 with reference TRBV9 and TRBJ1-1 gives the whole variable domain DSGVTQTPKHLITATGQRVTLRCSPRSGDLSVYWYQQSLDQGLQFLIQYYNGEERAKGNILERFSAQQFPDLHSELNLSSLELGDSALYFCASSVQGVTEAFFGQGTRLTVV.

This rearrangement joins TRBV3-1 (or the pseudogene TRBV3-2) to TRBJ2-1, with 9 positions matching TRBD2. This CDR3 is 16 amino acids long. V shed 1 base, J shed 7 bases, and the junction held 8 bases outside the gene matches. From germline, CDR1 is LGHDT and CDR2 YNNKEL (reference sequence). The CDR3 DNA reads TGTGCCAGCAGCCAAGGTCAAGCGGGGGGAAGGAATGAGCAGTTCTTC. It is translated as CASSQGQAGGRNEQFF.

The chain links TRBV19 to TRBJ1-2; 7 bases fit TRBD1. The germline V gene encodes CDR1 LNHDA and CDR2 SQIVND (reference sequence). The CDR3 has 13 amino acids. The J segment lost 7 bases and the V segment lost 5 bases, leaving 7 bases of the junction unmatched. CDR3: CASSVTGVGGYTF. CDR3 nucleotides: TGTGCCAGTAGTGTTACAGGGGTTGGTGGCTACACCTTC. The full variable domain, its missing parts supplied by reference TRBV19 and TRBJ1-2, is DGGITQSPKYLFRKEGQNVTLSCEQNLNHDAMYWYRQDPGQGLRLIYYSQIVNDFQKGDIAEGYSVSREKKESFPLTVTSAQKNPTAFYLCASSVTGVGGYTFGSGTRLTVV.